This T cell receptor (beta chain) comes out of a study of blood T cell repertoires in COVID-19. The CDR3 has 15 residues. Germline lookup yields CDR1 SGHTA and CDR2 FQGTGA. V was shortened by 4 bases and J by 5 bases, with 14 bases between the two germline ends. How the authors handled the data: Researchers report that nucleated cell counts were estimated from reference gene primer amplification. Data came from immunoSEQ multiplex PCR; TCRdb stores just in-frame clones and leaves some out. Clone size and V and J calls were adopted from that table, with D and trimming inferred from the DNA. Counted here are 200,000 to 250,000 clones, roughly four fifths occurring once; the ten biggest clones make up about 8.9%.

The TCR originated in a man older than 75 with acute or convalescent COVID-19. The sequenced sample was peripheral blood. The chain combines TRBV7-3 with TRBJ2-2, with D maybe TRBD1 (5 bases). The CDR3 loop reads CASSSATGITGELFF. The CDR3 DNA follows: TGTGCCAGCAGCTCAGCAACAGGAATTACCGGGGAGCTGTTTTTT.